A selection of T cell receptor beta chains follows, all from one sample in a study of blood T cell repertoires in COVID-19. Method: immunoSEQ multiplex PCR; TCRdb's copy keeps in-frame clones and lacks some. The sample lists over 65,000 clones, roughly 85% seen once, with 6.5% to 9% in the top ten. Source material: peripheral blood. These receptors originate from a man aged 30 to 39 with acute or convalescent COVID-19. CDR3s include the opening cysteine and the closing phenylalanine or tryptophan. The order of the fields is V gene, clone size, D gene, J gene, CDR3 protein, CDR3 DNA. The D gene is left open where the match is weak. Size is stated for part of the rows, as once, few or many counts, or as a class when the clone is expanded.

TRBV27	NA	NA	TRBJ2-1	CASSSLDYNNEQFF	TGTGCCAGCAGTTCCCTGGACTATAACAATGAGCAGTTCTTC
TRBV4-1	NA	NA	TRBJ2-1	CASSHQYNEQFF	TGCGCCAGCAGCCATCAATACAATGAGCAGTTCTTC
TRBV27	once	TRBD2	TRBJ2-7	CASSTTSGRGSSYEQYF	TGTGCCAGCAGTACGACTAGCGGGAGAGGGAGCTCCTACGAGCAGTACTTC
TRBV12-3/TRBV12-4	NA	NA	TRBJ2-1	CASSLDSRHEQFF	TGTGCCAGCAGTTTAGACAGTAGACATGAGCAGTTCTTC
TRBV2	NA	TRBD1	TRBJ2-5	CASQRQGAQETQYF	TGTGCCAGTCAACGACAGGGAGCGCAAGAGACCCAGTACTTC
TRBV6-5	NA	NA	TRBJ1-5	CASTSGRGNQPQHF	TGTGCCAGCACCTCGGGGAGGGGGAATCAGCCCCAGCATTTT
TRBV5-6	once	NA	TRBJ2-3	CASSLALAADTQYF	TGTGCCAGCAGCTTGGCTCTAGCCGCAGATACGCAGTATTTT
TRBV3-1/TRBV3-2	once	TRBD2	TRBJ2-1	CASSQDRFSGRRHNEQFF	TGTGCCAGCAGCCAAGATCGATTCAGCGGGAGGCGCCACAATGAGCAGTTCTTC
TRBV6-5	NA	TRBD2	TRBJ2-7	CASSYLAGGREQYF	TGTGCCAGCAGTTACCTAGCGGGAGGGCGGGAGCAGTACTTC
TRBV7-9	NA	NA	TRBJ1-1	CASSPLSLNTEAFF	TGTGCCAGCAGCCCCCTTAGCCTGAACACTGAAGCTTTCTTT
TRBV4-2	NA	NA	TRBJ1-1	CASSHGLGGLENTEAFF	TGTGCCAGCAGCCACGGACTCGGGGGGTTGGAGAACACTGAAGCTTTCTTT
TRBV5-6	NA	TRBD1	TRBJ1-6	CASGRTGMSPLHF	TGTGCCAGCGGCCGGACAGGAATGTCACCCCTCCACTTT
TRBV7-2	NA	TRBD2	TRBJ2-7	CASSLGAAGEGYEQYF	TGTGCCAGCAGCTTAGGTGCAGCGGGAGAGGGTTACGAGCAGTACTTC
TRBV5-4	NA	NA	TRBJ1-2	CASSLRAGNYGYTF	TGTGCCAGCAGCTTGCGGGCAGGGAACTATGGCTACACCTTC
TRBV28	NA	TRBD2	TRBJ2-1	CASRTSDGSGGGSQQFF	TGTGCCAGCAGAACCTCCGATGGCTCCGGTGGCGGGAGCCAGCAGTTCTTC
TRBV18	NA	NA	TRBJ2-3	CASSPTKGQDTQYF	TGTGCCAGCTCACCAACTAAGGGGCAAGATACGCAGTATTTT
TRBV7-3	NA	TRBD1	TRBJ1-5	CASSLRATGKQPQHF	TGTGCCAGCAGCTTAAGGGCGACAGGGAAACAGCCCCAGCATTTT
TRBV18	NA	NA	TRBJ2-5	CASSLNREETQYF	TGTGCCAGCTCACTTAACAGGGAAGAGACCCAGTACTTC
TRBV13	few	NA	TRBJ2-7	CASSPTGTGTYEQYF	TGTGCCAGCAGTCCAACCGGGACTGGAACTTACGAGCAGTACTTC
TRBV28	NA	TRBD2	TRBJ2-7	CASSSSGSVKSYEQYF	TGTGCCAGCAGTTCTAGCGGGAGCGTTAAATCCTACGAGCAGTACTTC
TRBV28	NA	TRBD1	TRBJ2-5	CASSGTGVPNQETQYF	TGTGCCAGCAGTGGAACAGGGGTCCCAAATCAAGAGACCCAGTACTTC
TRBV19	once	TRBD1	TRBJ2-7	CASSIKTGGAYEQYF	TGTGCCAGTAGTATAAAGACAGGGGGTGCCTACGAGCAGTACTTC
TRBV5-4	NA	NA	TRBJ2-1	CASSYYRISYNEQFF	TGTGCCAGCAGTTACTACAGGATCTCCTACAATGAGCAGTTCTTC
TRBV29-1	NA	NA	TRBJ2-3	CSAASYSTDTQYF	TGCAGCGCCGCCTCCTACAGTACAGATACGCAGTATTTT
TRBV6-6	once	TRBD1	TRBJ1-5	CASRQGDQPQHF	TGTGCCAGTAGACAGGGTGATCAGCCCCAGCATTTT
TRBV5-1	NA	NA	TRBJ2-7	CASRIGVPSYEQYF	TGCGCCAGCAGAATCGGGGTCCCCTCCTACGAGCAGTACTTC
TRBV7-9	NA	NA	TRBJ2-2	CASSLGFLRGANTGELFF	TGTGCCAGCAGCTTGGGTTTTCTTCGCGGTGCGAACACCGGGGAGCTGTTTTTT
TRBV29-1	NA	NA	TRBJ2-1	CSVVLAGGRRNEQFF	TGCAGCGTTGTGTTGGCAGGGGGGAGGAGGAATGAGCAGTTCTTC
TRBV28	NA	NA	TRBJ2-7	CASSPGQFAVEQYF	TGTGCCAGCAGCCCTGGACAGTTTGCGGTCGAGCAGTACTTC
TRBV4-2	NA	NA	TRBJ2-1	CASSQSRQGDEQFF	TGTGCCAGCAGCCAAAGCCGTCAGGGCGATGAGCAGTTCTTC
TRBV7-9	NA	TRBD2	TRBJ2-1	CATNQAGGYNEQFF	TGTGCCACTAACCAAGCGGGAGGCTACAATGAGCAGTTCTTC
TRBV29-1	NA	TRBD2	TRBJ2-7	CSAYEPGLAGGGHEQYF	TGCAGCGCATACGAGCCGGGACTAGCGGGAGGGGGCCACGAGCAGTACTTC
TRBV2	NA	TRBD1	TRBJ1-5	CASRDGQASNQPQHF	TGTGCCAGCAGAGATGGACAGGCTAGCAATCAGCCCCAGCATTTT
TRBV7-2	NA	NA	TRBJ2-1	CASRTDSPYNEQFF	TGTGCCAGCAGAACGGACAGCCCCTACAATGAGCAGTTCTTC
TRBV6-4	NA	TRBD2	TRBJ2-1	CASSRNGGSYNEQFF	TGTGCCAGCAGTCGGAACGGGGGGTCCTACAATGAGCAGTTCTTC
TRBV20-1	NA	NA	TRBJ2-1	CSASPTGSYNEQFF	TGCAGTGCTAGTCCCACGGGGAGCTACAATGAGCAGTTCTTC
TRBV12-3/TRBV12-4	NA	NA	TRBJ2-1	CASSTVYENEQFF	TGTGCCAGCAGTACAGTCTATGAAAATGAGCAGTTCTTC
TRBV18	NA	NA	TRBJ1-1	CASSQGRGTEAFF	TGTGCCAGCTCACAGGGGCGGGGGACTGAAGCTTTCTTT
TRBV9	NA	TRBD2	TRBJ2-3	CASSVDGGRSPDTQYF	TGTGCCAGCAGCGTAGACGGCGGGAGATCCCCAGATACGCAGTATTTT
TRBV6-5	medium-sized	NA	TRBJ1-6	CASTSGDFGSPLHF	TGTGCCAGCACCTCGGGGGACTTTGGCTCACCCCTCCACTTT
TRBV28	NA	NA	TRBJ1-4	CASSLAPMAKLFF	TGTGCCAGCAGTTTGGCCCCCATGGCAAAACTGTTTTTT
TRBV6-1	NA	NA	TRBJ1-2	CASSEPGRGYTF	TGTGCCAGCAGTGAACCAGGGCGCGGCTACACCTTC
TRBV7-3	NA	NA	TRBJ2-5	CASSQGGQETQYF	TGTGCCAGCAGCCAGGGGGGCCAAGAGACCCAGTACTTC
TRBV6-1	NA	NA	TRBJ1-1	CASSEAPDRNTEAFF	TGTGCCAGCAGTGAGGCGCCGGACAGGAACACTGAAGCTTTCTTT